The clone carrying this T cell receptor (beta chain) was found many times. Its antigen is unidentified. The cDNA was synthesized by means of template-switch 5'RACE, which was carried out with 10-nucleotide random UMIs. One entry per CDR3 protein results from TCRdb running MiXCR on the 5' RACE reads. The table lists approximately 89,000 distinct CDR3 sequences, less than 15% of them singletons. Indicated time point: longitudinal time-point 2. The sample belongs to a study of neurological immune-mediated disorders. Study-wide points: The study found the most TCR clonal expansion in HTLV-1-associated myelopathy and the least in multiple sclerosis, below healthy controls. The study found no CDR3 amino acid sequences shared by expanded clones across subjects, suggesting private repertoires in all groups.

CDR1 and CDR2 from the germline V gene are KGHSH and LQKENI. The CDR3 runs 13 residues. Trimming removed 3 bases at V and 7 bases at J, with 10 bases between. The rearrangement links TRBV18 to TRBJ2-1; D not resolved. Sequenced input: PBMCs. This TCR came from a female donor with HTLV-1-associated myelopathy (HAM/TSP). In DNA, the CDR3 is TGTGCCAGCTCACCCGAAGGCGCTAATGAGCAGTTCTTC. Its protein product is CASSPEGANEQFF.